This TCR beta chain derives from a study of identical twins. The study, taken as a whole, reports: Insertions were fewer in abundant cord blood beta clonotypes, whereas memory repertoires showed none of this pattern. The authors drew conclusions from cross-sectional statistical analysis rather than following the same donors.

V shed 3 bases and J shed 6 bases, with 12 bases lying between them. Germline CDR1 reads MNHEY; CDR2 reads SVGAGI. The CDR3 is made up of 14 amino acids. A remark on this clonotype: Its antigen remains unknown.

Everyone who donated was a healthy Caucasian. After template switching added a universal primer site, the resulting cDNA carried unique molecular identifiers. MiXCR, applied by TCRdb to the 5' RACE reads, yields one record per CDR3 protein. The table has some 690,000 distinct CDR3 sequences, around 21% seen once. These data also formed part of another study, on T cells expressing NK-cell markers.

Sequenced material: PBMCs. The sequence came from a woman in her late teens or twenties in good health. V is TRBV6-5 and J is TRBJ1-5; D is uncertain. This CDR3 is CASSYSRSGQPQHF. The CDR3 DNA is TGTGCCAGCAGTTATTCTCGGAGCGGTCAGCCCCAGCATTTT.